The 16 T cell receptor beta chains below were found in one sample sequenced in a study of T-cell reconstitution after alpha-beta-depleted transplantation in children. A TCRbeta library incorporating unique molecular identifiers was prepared. One entry per CDR3 protein, called by TCRdb with MiXCR from the PCR reads. The sample holds approximately 640,000 distinct CDR3 sequences, 15% to 20% seen once. Specimen: PBMCs from the stem cell graft donor, collected from the stem cell graft. The origin of the receptors is a human donor who donated a stem cell graft to a child with acute myeloid leukemia.

This clonotype turned up a few times. This chain uses TRBV5-1 with TRBJ2-6, with D uncertain. The CDR3 runs 12 residues. Between the trimmed V and J ends, which lost 9 bases and 1 base, there was a span of 5 bases. CDR1 and CDR2 from the germline V gene are SGHRS and YFSETQ. CDR3 residues: CATSSGANVLTF. CDR3 bases: TGCGCCACCTCATCTGGGGCCAACGTCCTGACTTTC.

The chain couples TRBV6-1 to TRBJ2-1, with D possibly matching TRBD2 (6 bases). This CDR3 spans 15 amino acids. Germline CDR1 and CDR2: MNHNS and SASEGT. V was shortened by 6 bases and J by 8 bases, with 20 bases between the two germline ends. CDR3 loop: CASRDRVSGLDEQFF. In nucleotides, the CDR3 is TGTGCCAGCAGAGATAGGGTCAGCGGGTTGGATGAGCAGTTCTTC.

This clonotype was detected many times. J is TRBJ2-1 and V is TRBV12-3 or TRBV12-4; TRBD2 matches 11 bases. CDR3 size: 15 residues. Germline trimming cut 3 bases from V and 5 bases from J; bases unmatched to any gene: 3. The CDR3 nucleotides are TGTGCCAGCAGTTTTAGCGGGGGGGCCGACAATGAGCAGTTCTTC. Its translation is CASSFSGGADNEQFF.

A few counts support this clonotype. The V and J genes are TRBV6-5 and TRBJ1-5; a weak D match, TRBD1 (5 bases). Germline CDR1 MNHEY, CDR2 SVGAGI. The V and J ends lost 0 bases and 5 bases respectively, with 11 bases between them. The CDR3 consists of 15 residues. Here the CDR3 DNA reads TGTGCCAGCAGTTACTCATTTACGGGGGATCAGCCCCAGCATTTT. As protein: CASSYSFTGDQPQHF.

V and J are TRBV5-1 and TRBJ2-1; 13 positions agree with TRBD2. Germline CDR1 and CDR2: SGHRS and YFSETQ. The V segment lost 3 bases and the J segment 6 bases; nucleotides outside the gene matches: 3. The CDR3 is 15 amino acids. Here the CDR3 DNA reads TGCGCCAGCAGCTGGGGACTAGCGGGGTCCAATGAGCAGTTCTTC. Its protein is CASSWGLAGSNEQFF.

This clonotype was counted only a few times. The chain is built from TRBV30 and TRBJ2-7; unclear D gene. The V gene lost 3 bases and the J gene lost 3 bases, with 15 bases spanning the gap. Germline values: CDR1 GTSNPN, CDR2 SVGIG (reference sequence). This CDR3 has 14 amino acids. For the CDR3, the DNA is TGTGCCTGGAGCCCCGGGTCCTTCCACTACGAGCAGTACTTC. Translated, it gives CAWSPGSFHYEQYF.

Comment on this clonotype: This may stem from a read error, because a much larger clone lies one nucleotide away. The V gene is TRBV20-1, the J gene TRBJ1-5, with no clear D. V was shortened by 3 bases and J by 5 bases, with 17 bases between the two germline ends. Germline V gene lookup returns CDR1 DFQATT and CDR2 SNEGSKA (reference sequence). The CDR3 runs to 15 residues. The CDR3 region has the DNA TGCAGTGCTAGTCTCGACGGACGACTCTATCAGCCCCAGCATTTT. Translating it yields CSASLDGRLYQPQHF.

The genes are TRBV10-3 and TRBJ1-2; D is possibly TRBD1 (5 bases). V dropped 7 bases and J dropped 0 bases, with 9 bases sitting between them. Looked up from germline, CDR1 is ENHRY and CDR2 is SYGVKD. CDR3 size: 13 residues. This CDR3 is CAITDSTNYGYTF. As DNA, the CDR3 is TGTGCCATCACCGACAGCACTAACTATGGCTACACCTTC.

The chain has TRBV7-8 and TRBJ2-7; D ambiguous. V dropped 8 bases and J dropped 4 bases, with 27 bases sitting between them. Per the germline V gene, CDR1 is SGHVS and CDR2 is FQNEAQ. This CDR3 contains 17 residues. DNA for the CDR3: TGTGCCAGCGGACCTTTCAATGGGCGTATGAAGTCGTACGAGCAGTACTTC. Translated: CASGPFNGRMKSYEQYF.

This clonotype was found many times. J is TRBJ1-5 and V is TRBV15; D unresolved. The CDR3 is 16 amino acids. Trimming took off 0 bases at V and 6 bases at J, with 15 bases between the two ends. Germline assignment: CDR1 LNHNV and CDR2 YYDKDF (reference sequence). The CDR3 DNA sequence: TGTGCCACCAGCAGAGATATTCAGGAATTGGGTCAGCCCCAGCATTTT. Translating it yields CATSRDIQELGQPQHF.

This clonotype was found a few times. V usage is TRBV10-3 and J usage is TRBJ1-2, with 7 bases that match TRBD1. Germline trimming cut 8 bases from V and 8 bases from J; bases unmatched to any gene: 17. This CDR3 region has 15 residues. The germline V gene has CDR1 ENHRY and CDR2 SYGVKD. This CDR3 is CAIPGAKGAREGYTF. In DNA form, the CDR3 reads TGTGCCATCCCGGGGGCAAAGGGGGCGCGAGAAGGCTACACCTTC.

In this sample, this clonotype turned up many times. This sequence joins TRBV7-2 and TRBJ1-5; 9 bases agree with TRBD1. Germline CDR1 and CDR2: SGHTA and FQGNSA. The CDR3 length is 14 residues. With 4 bases clipped from V and 7 bases from J, the junction kept 5 bases outside the gene matches. The CDR3 sequence is CASSWRQGEQPQHF. CDR3 sequence (DNA): TGTGCCAGCAGCTGGAGACAGGGGGAGCAGCCCCAGCATTTT.

This clonotype has only a few counts. The J gene is TRBJ2-5, the V gene TRBV20-1, with D possibly matching TRBD2 (5 bases). Deletions cut 6 bases from V and 2 bases from J, with 10 bases between. CDR1 and CDR2 from the germline V gene are DFQATT and SNEGSKA (reference sequence). The CDR3 length is 12 residues. CDR3 coding DNA: TGCAGTGCGAGCGAGGGTCAAGAGACCCAGTACTTC. Its translation is CSASEGQETQYF.

The table lists this clonotype with many counts. This sequence joins TRBV20-1 and TRBJ1-2; no definite D call. Trimming stripped 0 bases from V and 4 bases from J, with 6 bases between. Germline V CDR1 and CDR2: DFQATT, SNEGSKA (reference sequence). The CDR3 contains 12 residues. CDR3 protein: CSARDSAYGYTF. CDR3 DNA: TGCAGTGCTAGAGATTCGGCCTATGGCTACACCTTC.

The chain links TRBV7-9 to TRBJ1-6, with D perhaps TRBD1 (6 bases). The CDR3 runs 16 residues. Germline V lookup: CDR1 SEHNR, CDR2 FQNEAQ (reference sequence). V shed 1 base and J shed 8 bases, with 15 bases lying between them. The CDR3 spells CASSLGFYRVYSPLHF. CDR3 DNA: TGTGCCAGCAGCTTAGGATTCTACAGGGTTTATTCACCCCTCCACTTT. The variable domain in full, with the rest retrieved from reference TRBV7-9 and TRBJ1-6, is DTGVSQNPRHKITKRGQNVTFRCDPISEHNRLYWYRQTLGQGPEFLTYFQNEAQLEKSRLLSDRFSAERPKGSFSTLEIQRTEQGDSAMYLCASSLGFYRVYSPLHFGNGTRLTVT.

This clonotype was detected a few times. CDR3 coding DNA: TGTGCCTGGAGGAGAAGCGGGACAGTTCATGGTTCACCCCTCCACTTT. Translation gives CAWRRSGTVHGSPLHF. The rearrangement uses TRBV30 and TRBJ1-6; 7 nucleotides align to TRBD1. The CDR3 spans 16 residues. J lost 9 bases, V lost 3 bases, and 14 bases had no gene match. The germline CDR1 and CDR2 sequences are GTSNPN and SVGIG (reference sequence).